These 23 T cell receptor beta chains were all obtained from the same sample, sequenced in a study of T cells after yellow fever vaccination. Each CDR3 protein gets one entry after TCRdb re-called the 5' RACE reads with MiXCR. Counted here are 65,000 to 90,000 distinct CDR3 sequences, about an eighth occurring once; the ten biggest clones make up 20% to 25%. This sample comprised CD8+ T cells not binding an NS4B(214-222) dextramer, sorted from PBMCs, obtained 21 days after the first yellow fever vaccination. The receptors originated from a man younger than 35 who received the YFV17D yellow fever vaccine.

The chain uses TRBV20-1 and TRBJ2-7; 7 bases agree with TRBD2. There are 14 residues in the CDR3. The germline CDR1 and CDR2 sequences are DFQATT and SNEGSKA (reference sequence). V lost 6 bases, J lost 3 bases, and 11 bases stayed unmatched. The CDR3 loop reads CSAREGLADYEQYF. For the CDR3, the DNA is TGCAGTGCCCGCGAGGGGCTAGCGGACTACGAGCAGTACTTC.

This clonotype was counted only a few times. The chain employs TRBV7-9 and TRBJ2-7; D may be TRBD1 (5 bases). Trimming cost V 0 bases and J 3 bases, with 9 bases left between them. Germline V gives CDR1 SEHNR, CDR2 FQNEAQ (reference sequence). This CDR3 region has 14 residues. The CDR3 region has the DNA TGTGCCAGCAGCTTAGCAGGACACCTCTACGAGCAGTACGTC. This sequence encodes CASSLAGHLYEQYV.

The chain joins TRBV4-1 to TRBJ1-1; D not resolved. The CDR3 runs 14 residues. The V and J ends lost 0 bases and 1 base respectively, with 6 bases between them. Germline loops: CDR1 MGHRA, CDR2 YSYEKL. The CDR3 sequence: CASSQDWGNTEAFF. CDR3 DNA sequence: TGCGCCAGCAGCCAAGATTGGGGGAACACTGAAGCTTTCTTT.

This clonotype was seen only a few times. The rearrangement links TRBV5-1 to TRBJ2-7; maybe TRBD1 (5 bases). Germline assignment: CDR1 SGHRS and CDR2 YFSETQ. The V and J ends lost 4 bases and 0 bases respectively, with 8 bases between them. The CDR3 totals 13 residues. The CDR3 coding sequence is TGCGCCAGCAGCGTGACAGTCTCCTACGAGCAGTACTTC. This codes for CASSVTVSYEQYF.

This clonotype has at least ten counts. The rearrangement uses TRBV2 and TRBJ1-5; the D gene is possibly TRBD1 (6 bases). Between the trimmed V and J ends, which lost 6 bases and 5 bases, there was a span of 17 bases. The CDR3 covers 15 residues. Germline V gives CDR1 SNHLY, CDR2 FYNNEI. In nucleotides, the CDR3 is TGTGCCAGCAGCGCTACAGGGCAGGGTTATCAGCCCCAGCATTTT. Amino acid sequence: CASSATGQGYQPQHF.

This clonotype was seen a handful of times. The rearrangement uses TRBV4-1 and TRBJ1-1; possible D gene TRBD1, 6 bases. The germline gives CDR1 MGHRA, CDR2 YSYEKL. Trimming removed 1 base from V and 0 bases from J, with 12 bases in between. The CDR3 contains 16 residues. CDR3 bases: TGCGCCAGCAGCCAAGCACCGCAGGGGCTGAACACTGAAGCTTTCTTT. Amino acid sequence: CASSQAPQGLNTEAFF.

This clonotype was counted a few times. This chain connects TRBV6-1 to TRBJ2-2; 10 bases fit TRBD2. V was pared by 0 bases and J by 8 bases, with 6 bases of the junction left unmatched. The CDR3 consists of 16 residues. Per germline, CDR1 MNHNS and CDR2 SASEGT. CDR3 DNA: TGTGCCAGCAGTGAAGCGAGCGGGGGGGCTTCAGGGGAGCTGTTTTTT. This translates into CASSEASGGASGELFF.

There are many counts of this clonotype. The rearrangement uses TRBV20-1 and TRBJ2-1; 8 bases line up with TRBD1. The CDR3 consists of 16 residues. V trimming: 6 bases; J trimming: 1 base; junction bases outside the gene matches: 11. Germline CDR1 DFQATT, CDR2 SNEGSKA (reference sequence). The DNA of the CDR3 is TGCAGTGCCCCCAGGACAGGGCTTGGGTCCTACAATGAGCAGTTCTTC. It yields the protein CSAPRTGLGSYNEQFF.

V gene TRBV4-3 combines with J gene TRBJ2-1; D is undetermined. V dropped 5 bases and J dropped 0 bases, with 5 bases sitting between them. This CDR3 is 13 amino acids long. Germline CDR1 and CDR2: LGHNA and YSLEER. The DNA for the CDR3 is TGCGCCAGCAGCATCTTCTCCTACAATGAGCAGTTCTTC. This codes for CASSIFSYNEQFF.

CDR3 nucleotide sequence: TGCGCCAGCAGCCAACGCGAGCGGGGGGGCCCTGATACGCAGTATTTT. Amino acid sequence: CASSQRERGGPDTQYF. The rearrangement uses TRBV4-1 and TRBJ2-3; 10 bases are a match to TRBD2. V trimming: 2 bases; J trimming: 6 bases; junction bases outside the gene matches: 8. Looked up from germline, CDR1 is MGHRA and CDR2 is YSYEKL. This CDR3 region has 16 residues.

The table lists this clonotype with a few counts. This chain connects TRBV20-1 to TRBJ2-1; 8 bases agree with TRBD2. Germline-derived CDR1 and CDR2 are DFQATT and SNEGSKA (reference sequence). The CDR3 runs to 14 residues. J was trimmed by 2 bases and V by 3 bases; bases with no gene match: 3. The CDR3 here is CSARPGGPYNEQFF. The CDR3 DNA is TGCAGTGCTAGGCCGGGGGGGCCCTACAATGAGCAGTTCTTC.

This clonotype appeared a few times. The chain has TRBV5-1 and TRBJ2-7; 9 nucleotides line up with TRBD1. Trimming took 4 bases from V and 2 from J; bases not matched to a gene: 4. Germline CDR1 is SGHRS and CDR2 is YFSETQ. This CDR3 contains 14 residues. The CDR3 DNA follows: TGCGCCAGCAGCCCAGGGACAGGGACCTACGAGCAGTACGTC. Its protein product is CASSPGTGTYEQYV.

This clonotype was observed once. V and J are TRBV12-3 or TRBV12-4 and TRBJ2-1; D ambiguous. Trimming took 2 bases from V and 6 from J, leaving 11 bases between them. The CDR3 consists of 14 residues. CDR3 DNA: TGTGCCAGCAGTTTATTCGGGTCCAGCAATGAGCAGTTCTTC. It encodes CASSLFGSSNEQFF.

This chain uses TRBV4-3 with TRBJ2-7, with D possibly being TRBD2 (6 bases). V lost 1 base, J lost 5 bases, and 9 bases lay in between. Germline CDR1 LGHNA, CDR2 YSLEER. The CDR3 is 13 amino acids. The CDR3 sequence is CASSQGGGDEQYF. The CDR3 DNA reads TGCGCCAGCAGCCAAGGGGGCGGGGACGAGCAGTACTTC.

Many counts were recorded for this clonotype. This chain joins TRBV6-2 or TRBV6-3 and TRBJ2-3; D uncertain. V was clipped by 6 bases and J by 6 bases, with 13 bases between them. The germline CDR1 and CDR2 sequences are MNHEY and SVGEGT. The CDR3 is 13 amino acids. The CDR3 DNA is TGTGCCAGCAGCTACGCAGCATGGGATACGCAGTATTTT. The encoded protein is CASSYAAWDTQYF.

The chain has TRBV3-1 and TRBJ2-2; TRBD2 matches 7 bases. The V gene's germline CDR1 is LGHDT and CDR2 YNNKEL (reference sequence). The CDR3 has 13 residues. Trimming took 3 bases from V and 9 from J; bases not matched to a gene: 4. The chain's CDR3 is CASSQGGLRELFF. The CDR3 coding sequence is TGTGCCAGCAGCCAGGGAGGGTTGCGGGAGCTGTTTTTT.

This chain links TRBV9 with TRBJ1-4; TRBD1 is a possible D gene (6 bases). The V gene's germline CDR1 is SGDLS and CDR2 YYNGEE. The V gene lost 4 bases and the J gene lost 5 bases, with 12 bases spanning the gap. The CDR3 consists of 14 residues. The DNA for the CDR3 is TGTGCCAGCAGCTTGACAGGTTCCAATGAAAAACTGTTTTTT. Translated, it gives CASSLTGSNEKLFF. Combining the CDR3 with reference TRBV9 and TRBJ1-4 gives the whole variable domain DSGVTQTPKHLITATGQRVTLRCSPRSGDLSVYWYQQSLDQGLQFLIQYYNGEERAKGNILERFSAQQFPDLHSELNLSSLELGDSALYFCASSLTGSNEKLFFGSGTQLSVL.

This clonotype occurred a few times. This chain links TRBV10-3 with TRBJ2-5; 7 positions agree with TRBD2. From germline, CDR1 is ENHRY and CDR2 SYGVKD. V shed 2 bases, J shed 3 bases, and the junction held 6 bases outside the gene matches. The CDR3 is 15 residues long. CDR3 sequence: CAISEGLAGEETQYF. CDR3 DNA sequence: TGTGCCATCAGTGAGGGTCTGGCGGGGGAAGAGACCCAGTACTTC.

This clonotype was observed a handful of times. The chain links TRBV11-2 to TRBJ2-3; the D is unclear. This CDR3 is built from 14 residues. V dropped 8 bases and J dropped 3 bases, with 15 bases sitting between them. CDR1 is SGHAT and CDR2 is FQNNGV in the germline V gene. The CDR3, as DNA: TGTGCCAGCTCTCCGGTGGGAATGACAGATACGCAGTATTTT. It encodes CASSPVGMTDTQYF. The variable domain in full, with the rest retrieved from reference TRBV11-2 and TRBJ2-3, is EAGVAQSPRYKIIEKRQSVAFWCNPISGHATLYWYQQILGQGPKLLIQFQNNGVVDDSQLPKDRFSAERLKGVDSTLKIQPAKLEDSAVYLCASSPVGMTDTQYFGPGTRLTVL.

The rearrangement joins TRBV4-3 to TRBJ2-6; D might be TRBD2 (6 bases). The CDR3 consists of 18 residues. Trimming cost V 0 bases and J 1 base, with 13 bases left between them. Germline CDR1 and CDR2: LGHNA and YSLEER. DNA for the CDR3: TGCGCCAGCAGCCAAGATTGGAGGGGTGAATCTGGGGCCAACGTCCTGACTTTC. Translating gives CASSQDWRGESGANVLTF.

This clonotype turned up a few times. The rearrangement joins TRBV12-5 to TRBJ2-3, with TRBD2 matching 10 bases. The V gene's germline CDR1 is LGHNT and CDR2 FRNRAP. The J segment lost 2 bases and the V segment lost 3 bases, leaving 5 bases of the junction unmatched. The CDR3 is made up of 16 amino acids. The CDR3 region has the DNA TGTGCTAGTGGTTTTCTCCTAGCGGGGGACACAGATACGCAGTATTTT. Protein: CASGFLLAGDTDTQYF.

This clonotype was picked up a small number of times. The V gene is TRBV28, the J gene TRBJ1-1, with unresolved D. V was shortened by 1 base and J by 6 bases, with 9 bases between the two germline ends. There are 13 residues in the CDR3. Germline CDR1 MDHEN, CDR2 SYDVKM. CDR3 region: CASSLLSWAEAFF. The CDR3 coding sequence is TGTGCCAGCAGTTTATTGTCGTGGGCTGAAGCTTTCTTT.

The chain employs TRBV4-1 and TRBJ2-5; 12 nucleotides line up with TRBD2. J was trimmed by 3 bases and V by 4 bases; bases with no gene match: 9. The CDR3 runs to 17 residues. The germline V gene has CDR1 MGHRA and CDR2 YSYEKL. The CDR3 DNA reads as TGCGCCAGCAGCCGAAGTCAGGCTAGCGGGGGGGAAGAGACCCAGTACTTC. It yields the protein CASSRSQASGGEETQYF.